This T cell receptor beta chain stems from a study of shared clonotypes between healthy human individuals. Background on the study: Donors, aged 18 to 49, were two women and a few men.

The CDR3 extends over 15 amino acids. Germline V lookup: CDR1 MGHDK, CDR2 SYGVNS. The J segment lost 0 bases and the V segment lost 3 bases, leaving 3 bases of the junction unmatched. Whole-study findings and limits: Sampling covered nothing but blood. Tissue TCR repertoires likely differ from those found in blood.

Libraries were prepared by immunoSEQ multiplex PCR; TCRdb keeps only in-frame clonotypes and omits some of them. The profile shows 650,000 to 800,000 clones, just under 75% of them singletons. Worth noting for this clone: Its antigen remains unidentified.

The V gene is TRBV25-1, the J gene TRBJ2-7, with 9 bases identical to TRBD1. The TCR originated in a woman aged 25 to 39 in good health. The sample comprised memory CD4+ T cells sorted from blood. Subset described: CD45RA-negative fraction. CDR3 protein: CASSEDRGFSYEQYF. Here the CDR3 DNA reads TGTGCCAGCAGTGAGGACAGGGGTTTCTCCTACGAGCAGTACTTC.